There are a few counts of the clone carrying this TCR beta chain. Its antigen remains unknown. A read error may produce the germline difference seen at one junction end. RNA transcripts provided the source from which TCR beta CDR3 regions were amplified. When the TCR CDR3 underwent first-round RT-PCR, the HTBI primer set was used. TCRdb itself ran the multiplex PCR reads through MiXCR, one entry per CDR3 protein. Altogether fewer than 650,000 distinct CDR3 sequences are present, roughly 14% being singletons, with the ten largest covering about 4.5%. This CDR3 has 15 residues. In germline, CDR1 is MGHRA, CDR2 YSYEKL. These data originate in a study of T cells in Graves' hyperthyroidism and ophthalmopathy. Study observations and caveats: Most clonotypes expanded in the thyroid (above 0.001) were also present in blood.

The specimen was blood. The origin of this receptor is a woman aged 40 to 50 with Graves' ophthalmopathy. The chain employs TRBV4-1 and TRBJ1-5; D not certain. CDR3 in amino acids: CASSQDVGSNQPQHF. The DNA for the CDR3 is TGCGCCAGCAGCCAAGATGTCGGTAGCAACCAGCCCCAGCATTTT.